The 18 T cell receptor beta chains below come from one sample, sequenced in a study of T cells in Graves' hyperthyroidism and ophthalmopathy. The source material, RNA transcripts, was used to amplify TCR beta CDR3 regions. With the HTBI primer set, the TCR CDR3 went through a first round of RT-PCR. MiXCR was run by TCRdb on the multiplex PCR reads, yielding one entry per CDR3 protein. Of fewer than 650,000 distinct CDR3 sequences in the sample, about 14% were seen once. Sequenced input: blood. The receptors were gathered from a woman between 35 and 50 years old with Graves' hyperthyroidism.

The chain uses TRBV2 and TRBJ1-4, with D possibly being TRBD1 (5 bases). V dropped 8 bases and J dropped 8 bases, with 18 bases sitting between them. The CDR3 spans 14 residues. Looked up from germline, CDR1 is SNHLY and CDR2 is FYNNEI. CDR3 sequence reads: CASRFAGRNEKLFF. The CDR3 DNA reads as TGTGCCAGCCGCTTCGCAGGGAGGAACGAAAAACTGTTTTTT.

The sample holds many counts of this clonotype. This rearrangement joins TRBV18 to TRBJ2-3; D is possibly TRBD2 (6 bases). Germline V gives CDR1 KGHSH, CDR2 LQKENI. CDR3 length: 13 amino acids. V dropped 5 bases and J dropped 6 bases, with 12 bases sitting between them. The CDR3 coding sequence is TGTGCCAGCTCAGGGACTGCCGGGGATACGCAGTATTTT. Translated, it gives CASSGTAGDTQYF.

The V and J genes are TRBV2 and TRBJ2-7; the match to TRBD2 covers 9 bases. The V segment lost 4 bases and the J segment 5 bases; nucleotides outside the gene matches: 18. There are 18 residues in the CDR3. Germline V gene lookup returns CDR1 SNHLY and CDR2 FYNNEI. Here the CDR3 reads CASSAVDTSAGGPNEQYF. The DNA for the CDR3 is TGTGCCAGCAGTGCTGTAGATACGTCGGCGGGAGGGCCGAACGAGCAGTACTTC.

The table lists this clonotype with a few counts. The gene calls are TRBV4-1 and TRBJ1-2; 7 bases are shared with TRBD1. V trimming: 0 bases; J trimming: 8 bases; junction bases outside the gene matches: 18. Per germline, CDR1 MGHRA and CDR2 YSYEKL. This CDR3 region has 18 residues. CDR3 region: CASSQDRTGTPLAGGYTF. Here the CDR3 DNA reads TGCGCCAGCAGCCAAGACCGGACAGGTACCCCTCTAGCTGGGGGCTACACCTTC.

This clonotype was seen ten or more times. The chain is built from TRBV27 and TRBJ1-5; D unresolved. The CDR3 sequence is 14 residues long. Germline lookup yields CDR1 MNHEY and CDR2 SMNVEV (reference sequence). The ends were cut back, 6 bases at V and 3 bases at J, with 12 bases in the middle. The CDR3 DNA is TGTGCCAGCAGCGACTCGGTTGCCAATCAGCCCCAGCATTTT. Translation gives CASSDSVANQPQHF.

This clonotype showed up many times. This rearrangement joins TRBV20-1 to TRBJ2-7, with D hard to call. The CDR3 is made up of 11 amino acids. Germline values: CDR1 DFQATT, CDR2 SNEGSKA (reference sequence). Trimming shortened V by 3 bases and J by 4 bases, and 7 bases separated the two germline ends. The CDR3 DNA follows: TGCAGTGCTAGGACCCTATACGAGCAGTACTTC. The encoded protein is CSARTLYEQYF.

This clonotype was recorded at least ten times. The V gene is TRBV20-1, the J gene TRBJ2-3; TRBD2 is a possible D gene (6 bases). Germline CDR1 and CDR2: DFQATT and SNEGSKA (reference sequence). V was clipped by 6 bases and J by 2 bases, with 12 bases between them. The CDR3 covers 13 residues. The CDR3 coding sequence is TGCAGTGCAAGACTAGTACTCACAGATACGCAGTATTTT. This translates into CSARLVLTDTQYF.

In this sample, this clonotype turned up many times. The chain recombines TRBV18 with TRBJ2-5; the D is unclear. The CDR3 is 15 residues long. Trimming cost V 0 bases and J 0 bases, with 8 bases left between them. CDR1 and CDR2 (germline): KGHSH, LQKENI. CDR3 sequence reads: CASSPPDTYQETQYF. CDR3 coding DNA: TGTGCCAGCTCACCACCGGATACGTACCAAGAGACCCAGTACTTC.

This clonotype was seen ten or more times. The chain recombines TRBV29-1 with TRBJ2-3; 10 nucleotides align to TRBD2. V gave up 0 bases and J gave up 7 bases; unmatched junction bases: 7. CDR1 and CDR2 from the germline V gene are SQVTM and ANQGSEA. This CDR3 has 15 residues. The CDR3 coding sequence is TGCAGCGTTGAAGATTTAGCGGGAGGCTTGTATACGCAGTATTTT. This gives the protein CSVEDLAGGLYTQYF.

This clonotype was counted many times. This chain links TRBV12-3 or TRBV12-4 with TRBJ2-1, with 7 bases aligning to TRBD2. Losses at the gene ends were 4 bases for V and 7 bases for J; bases not matched to a gene: 10. CDR3 size: 15 residues. The CDR3 nucleotides are TGTGCCAGCAGTTCTACGGGAGGTCAGAATAATGAGCAGTTCTTC. This sequence encodes CASSSTGGQNNEQFF.

This clonotype was seen ten or more times. The chain combines TRBV28 with TRBJ1-1; tentatively, D is TRBD1 (6 bases). This CDR3 has 13 residues. V was shortened by 6 bases and J by 4 bases, with 12 bases between the two germline ends. CDR1 MDHEN and CDR2 SYDVKM come from the germline V gene. CDR3 sequence reads: CASRPGESTEAFF. Written as DNA, the CDR3 is TGTGCCAGCAGGCCAGGGGAGTCCACTGAAGCTTTCTTT.

The table lists this clonotype with many counts. CDR3 region: CASSGRVREQANYGYTF. The DNA for the CDR3 is TGTGCCAGCAGCGGACGGGTCAGGGAACAAGCTAACTATGGCTACACCTTC. The chain couples TRBV3-1 to TRBJ1-2; possibly TRBD1 for D (5 bases). Per the germline V gene, CDR1 is LGHDT and CDR2 is YNNKEL (reference sequence). The CDR3 contains 17 residues. Trimming shortened V by 5 bases and J by 0 bases, and 19 bases separated the two germline ends.

The chain is built from TRBV10-3 and TRBJ2-7, with TRBD2 matching over 8 bases. Germline-derived CDR1 and CDR2 are ENHRY and SYGVKD. With 0 bases clipped from V and 7 bases from J, the junction kept 8 bases outside the gene matches. The CDR3 runs 15 residues. CDR3 sequence: CAISESGTSLGEQYF. The CDR3 DNA is TGTGCCATCAGTGAGTCCGGGACTAGTCTGGGGGAGCAGTACTTC.

On this clonotype: An end of the junction does not agree with germline; a read error may underlie this. The chain has TRBV7-7 and TRBJ2-1; 9 bases align to TRBD2. This CDR3 comprises 16 residues. CDR1 SSHAT and CDR2 FNYEAQ come from the germline V gene (reference sequence). The CDR3 nucleotides are TGTGCTAGCAGCTGGCTAGCGGGGAGCTCCTACAATGAGCAGTTCTTC. Residues: CASSWLAGSSYNEQFF. The full variable domain, rest sourced from reference TRBV7-7 and TRBJ2-1, is GAGVSQSPRYKVTKRGQDVTLRCDPISSHATLYWYQQALGQGPEFLTYFNYEAQPDKSGLPSDRFSAERPEGSISTLTIQRTEQRDSAMYRCASSWLAGSSYNEQFFGPGTRLTVL.

The gene calls are TRBV19 and TRBJ1-1; D remains unclear. Per germline, CDR1 LNHDA and CDR2 SQIVND (reference sequence). The CDR3 runs to 13 residues. Trimming removed 3 bases from V and 5 bases from J, with 10 bases in between. For the CDR3, the DNA is TGTGCCAGTAGTATCGGGGTGAGGACTGAAGCTTTCTTT. Protein sequence: CASSIGVRTEAFF.

This clonotype came up many times. The chain combines TRBV30 with TRBJ1-1; D remains ambiguous. Germline V gene sequence: CDR1 GTSNPN, CDR2 SVGIG (reference sequence). Between the trimmed V and J ends, which lost 0 bases and 10 bases, there was a span of 9 bases. There are 11 residues in the CDR3. CDR3 sequence (DNA): TGTGCCTGGAGTGTAGGACTTGGAGCTTTCTTT. This codes for CAWSVGLGAFF.

This clonotype was seen repeatedly, ten times or more. The chain recombines TRBV2 with TRBJ2-2; D is undetermined. V shed 5 bases and J shed 4 bases, with 14 bases lying between them. The germline V gene has CDR1 SNHLY and CDR2 FYNNEI. The CDR3 covers 15 residues. The CDR3 DNA reads TGTGCCAGCAGTCCCCCCCCCCGAGGCACCGGGGAGCTGTTTTTT. Translated: CASSPPPRGTGELFF.

The chain employs TRBV29-1 and TRBJ2-7, with 7 bases aligning to TRBD1. The V and J ends lost 6 bases and 6 bases, in that order; junction bases with no gene match: 8. This CDR3 comprises 12 residues. CDR1 is SQVTM, CDR2 ANQGSEA, per germline. The CDR3 DNA sequence: TGCAGCGTGCCATCGACAGGGAGCGAGCAGTACTTC. Encoded protein: CSVPSTGSEQYF.